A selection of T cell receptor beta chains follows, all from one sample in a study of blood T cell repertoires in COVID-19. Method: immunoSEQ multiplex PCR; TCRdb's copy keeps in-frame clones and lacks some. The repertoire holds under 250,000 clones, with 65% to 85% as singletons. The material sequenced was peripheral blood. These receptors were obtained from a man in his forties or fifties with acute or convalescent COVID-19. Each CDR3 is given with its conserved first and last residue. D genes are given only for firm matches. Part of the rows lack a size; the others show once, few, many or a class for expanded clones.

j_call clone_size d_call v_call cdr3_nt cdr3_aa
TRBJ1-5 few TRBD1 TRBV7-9 TGTGCCAGCAGCTTCTGGACAGGGCCCTATAGCAATCAGCCCCAGCATTTT CASSFWTGPYSNQPQHF
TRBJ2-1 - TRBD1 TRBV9 TGTGCCAGCAGCGTATGGGGGACAGGGGGCAATGAGCAGTTCTTC CASSVWGTGGNEQFF
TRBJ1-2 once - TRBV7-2 TGTGCCAGCAGCTTAGTCCGGGGTTATGGCTACACCTTC CASSLVRGYGYTF
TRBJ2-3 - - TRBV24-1 TGTGCCACCAGTGAAGGTAGAGGTACGCAGTATTTT CATSEGRGTQYF
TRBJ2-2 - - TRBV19 TGTGCCAGTAGTATAGTGAGGGTGGGCACCGGGGAGCTGTTTTTT CASSIVRVGTGELFF
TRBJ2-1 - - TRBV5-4 TGTGCCAGCAGCTTGTTTAGGGGGAGGGGTTACAATGAGCAGTTCTTC CASSLFRGRGYNEQFF
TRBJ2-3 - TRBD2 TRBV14 TGTGCCAGCAGCCTTCGACTAGCAGCTAGCACAGATACGCAGTATTTT CASSLRLAASTDTQYF
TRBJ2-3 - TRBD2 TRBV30 TGTGCCTGGAGTGTGGGGACTAGTTCAGATACGCAGTATTTT CAWSVGTSSDTQYF
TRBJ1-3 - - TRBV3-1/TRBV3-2 TGTGCCAGCAGCCAAGTCCTCAGGGCTGGAAACACCATATATTTT CASSQVLRAGNTIYF
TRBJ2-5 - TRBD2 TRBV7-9 TGTGCCAGCAGCTTAGCACTCACTAGCGGCGAAGAGACCCAGTACTTC CASSLALTSGEETQYF
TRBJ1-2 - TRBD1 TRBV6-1 TGTGCCAGCAGTGAAAGTGAGGACAGGGGGATTTCCTATGGCTACACCTTC CASSESEDRGISYGYTF
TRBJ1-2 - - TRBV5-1 TGCGCCAGCAGCTTGGGGGCCCCCTATGGCTACACCTTC CASSLGAPYGYTF
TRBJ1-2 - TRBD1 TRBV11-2 TGTGCCAGCAGCTTCAGGGGGGACTCTGGCTACACCTTC CASSFRGDSGYTF
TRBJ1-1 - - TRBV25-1 TGTGCCAGCAGTAAGCAGGGCACTGAAGCTTTCTTT CASSKQGTEAFF
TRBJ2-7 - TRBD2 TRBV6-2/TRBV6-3 TGTGCCAGCAGTTATTATAGCGGGAGTTCCTACGAGCAGTACTTC CASSYYSGSSYEQYF
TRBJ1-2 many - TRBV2 TGTGCCAGCTACAGAGAGTCGGGGATCTATGGCTACACCTTC CASYRESGIYGYTF
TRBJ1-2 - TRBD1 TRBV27 TGTGCCAGCAGGGACAGGGCCCAGAACTATGGCTACACCTTC CASRDRAQNYGYTF
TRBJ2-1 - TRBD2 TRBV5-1 TGCGCCAGCAGCTTAACCGGACTAGCGGGATACTACAATGAGCAGTTCTTC CASSLTGLAGYYNEQFF
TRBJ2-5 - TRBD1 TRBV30 TGTGCCTACATCAGGGGGCTCCAAGAGACCCAGTACTTC CAYIRGLQETQYF
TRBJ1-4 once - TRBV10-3 TGTGCCATCAGTGAGTCGACGGGGGGCCGGTCAGGGAAACTGTTTTTT CAISESTGGRSGKLFF
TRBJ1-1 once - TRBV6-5 TGTGCCAGCAGCTTACTCTTCGGGGAAGCTTTCTTT CASSLLFGEAFF
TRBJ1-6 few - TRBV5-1 TGCGCCAGCAGCTCCTTAGGGCTGTTCGGGGATTCACCCCTCCACTTT CASSSLGLFGDSPLHF
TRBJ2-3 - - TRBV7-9 TGTGCCAGCAGCTTAGGGACAAGTACAGATACGCAGTATTTT CASSLGTSTDTQYF
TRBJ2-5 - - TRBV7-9 TGTGCCAGCAGCCTACCCAGGCCAGAGACCCAGTACTTC CASSLPRPETQYF
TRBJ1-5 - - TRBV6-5 TGTGCCAGCAGACAGGCCAATCAGCCCCAGCATTTT CASRQANQPQHF
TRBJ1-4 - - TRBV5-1 TGCGCCAGCAGGACTGAGGTATCGGAAAAACTGTTTTTT CASRTEVSEKLFF
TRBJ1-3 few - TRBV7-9 TGTGCCAGCAGCCTAAACAGGGTCTCTGGAAACACCATATATTTT CASSLNRVSGNTIYF
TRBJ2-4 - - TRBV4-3 TGCGCCAGCAGGCTCCCGGAGTCAGGGATGGCCAAAAACATTCAGTACTTC CASRLPESGMAKNIQYF
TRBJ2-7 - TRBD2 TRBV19 TGTGCCAGTAGTCCGGGACTAGCGATGGACGAGCAGTACTTC CASSPGLAMDEQYF
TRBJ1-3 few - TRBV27 TGTGCCAGCAGTAAACCAACAGCGGTATCTGGAAACACCATATATTTT CASSKPTAVSGNTIYF
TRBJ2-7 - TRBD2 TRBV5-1 TGCGCCAGCAGCCTGGGACTAGCGGGAGGGGGGGCCTCCTACGAGCAGTACTTC CASSLGLAGGGASYEQYF
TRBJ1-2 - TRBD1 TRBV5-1 TGCGCCAGCAGCCCCAGGACAGGGACGTATGATGGCTACACCTTC CASSPRTGTYDGYTF
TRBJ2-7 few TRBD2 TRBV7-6 TGTGCCAGCAGCTCGTTGATTGGGACTACGCCGGTCGAGCAGTACTTC CASSSLIGTTPVEQYF
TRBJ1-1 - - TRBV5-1 TGCGCCAGCAGCTCCGGACAGCCGAACACTGAAGCTTTCTTT CASSSGQPNTEAFF
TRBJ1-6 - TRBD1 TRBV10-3 TGTGCCATCAGTGAGGGACAGGGAGATTCACCCCTCCACTTT CAISEGQGDSPLHF
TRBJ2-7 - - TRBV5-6 TGTGCCAGCAGCTTGCAAGCCCGTGGCGAGCAGTACTTC CASSLQARGEQYF
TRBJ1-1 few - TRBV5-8 TGTGCCAGCAGCTTGGATCGGGGAGCTGAAGCTTTCTTT CASSLDRGAEAFF
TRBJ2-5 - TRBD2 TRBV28 TGTGCCACCGGGAGGGGGGAGACCCAGTACTTC CATGRGETQYF
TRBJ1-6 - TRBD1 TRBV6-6 TGTGCCAGCAGATCCGGGACAGGTTATTCACCCCTCCACTTT CASRSGTGYSPLHF
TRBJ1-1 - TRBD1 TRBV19 TGTGCCAGTAGTATAGACCTGACAGGGGTGAACACTGAAGCTTTCTTT CASSIDLTGVNTEAFF
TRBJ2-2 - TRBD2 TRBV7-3 TGTGCCAGCAGCTCCGCTCAATCTAGCGGGGGCACCGGGGAGCTGTTTTTT CASSSAQSSGGTGELFF
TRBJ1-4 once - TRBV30 TGTGCCTGGAGTGTACGGGGGGCTTTGAATGAAAAACTGTTTTTT CAWSVRGALNEKLFF
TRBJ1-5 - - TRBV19 TGTGCCAGTAGTATTAGGGGCAGTCCTAGCAATCAGCCCCAGCATTTT CASSIRGSPSNQPQHF
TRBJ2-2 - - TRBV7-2 TGTGCCAGCAACCAGGGGAGGGTAGACACCGGGGAGCTGTTTTTT CASNQGRVDTGELFF
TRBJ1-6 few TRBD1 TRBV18 TGTGCCAGCTCACCAGCCGACAGGGGTAATTCACCCCTCCACTTT CASSPADRGNSPLHF
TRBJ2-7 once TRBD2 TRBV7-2 TGTGCCAGCAGGCGGGGGGGCGAGCAGTACTTC CASRRGGEQYF
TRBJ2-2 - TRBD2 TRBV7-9 TGTGCCAGCAGCTTAGCACTAGCGGGAGCGGGGCACACCGGGGAGCTGTTTTTT CASSLALAGAGHTGELFF
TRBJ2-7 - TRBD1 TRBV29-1 TGCAGCGTTGAACTGGACAGGGCATACGAGCAGTACTTC CSVELDRAYEQYF
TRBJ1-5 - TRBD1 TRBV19 TGTGCCAGTAGGCCGCAGGGGGTTCAGCCCCAGCATTTT CASRPQGVQPQHF
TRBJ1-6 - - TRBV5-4 TGTGCCAGCAGCTTGAGAGGGCAGTACTCACCCCTCCACTTT CASSLRGQYSPLHF
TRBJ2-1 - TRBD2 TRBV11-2 TGTGCCAGCAGCTTATTCCAAATTAGCGGGAGTCGCAATGAGCAGTTCTTC CASSLFQISGSRNEQFF
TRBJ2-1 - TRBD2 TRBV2 TGTGCCAGCAGAATGGCGGGAGGCCCCTACAATGAGCAGTTCTTC CASRMAGGPYNEQFF
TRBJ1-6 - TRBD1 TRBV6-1 TGTGCCAGCAGTGAAGGCCTAGGACAGGGATATTCACCCCTCCACTTT CASSEGLGQGYSPLHF
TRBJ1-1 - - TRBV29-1 TGCAGCGTGGACCCGGACAGCTCCAACACTGAAGCTTTCTTT CSVDPDSSNTEAFF
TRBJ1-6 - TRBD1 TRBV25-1 TGTGCCAGCGGGACAGGGGGTTCACCCCTCCACTTT CASGTGGSPLHF
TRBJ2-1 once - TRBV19 TGTGCCAGTAGTATCGGGAATGAGCAGTTCTTC CASSIGNEQFF